The clone carrying this TCR beta chain was picked up many times. TCRdb re-called the 5' RACE reads through MiXCR, storing one row per CDR3 protein. Seen here are 100,000 or so distinct CDR3 sequences, under 9% observed once, and the top ten hold approximately 16%. The sample is drawn from a study of T cells after yellow fever vaccination. The CDR3 loop spans 15 amino acids. Losses at the gene ends were 3 bases for V and 3 bases for J; bases not matched to a gene: 1. The germline gives CDR1 SGHVS, CDR2 FQNEAQ. The rearrangement uses TRBV7-8 and TRBJ2-1; TRBD2 agrees at 11 bases. The receptor was derived from a man between 18 and 29 years old who received the YFV17D yellow fever vaccine. The material was CD8+ T cells not binding an NS4B(214-222) dextramer, sorted from PBMCs, obtained about 2 weeks after the first yellow fever vaccination. The CDR3 region is CASSFGTSGYNEQFF. The CDR3 DNA is TGTGCCAGCAGCTTCGGGACTAGCGGCTACAATGAGCAGTTCTTC.